This T cell receptor (beta chain) appears in the sequencing data of a study of OX40 agonist ivuxolimab in advanced cancers. Looking at the study overall: Patients received the agonistic anti-OX40 (CD134) antibody ivuxolimab. Three patients responded partially, comprising one with hepatocellular carcinoma and two with cutaneous melanoma. Broader study findings: CD4+ and CD8+ blood T cells expanded clonally by week 6 at 0.1 to 3.0 mg/kg. Among the nonresponders, some also had low normalized T-cell clonal expansion.

Regarding this clone: Antigen: not known.

The CDR3 length is 15 residues. From germline, CDR1 is SGHVS and CDR2 FQNEAQ. Trimming left V 2 bases short and J 6 bases short, with 11 bases between. Only in-frame clones appear in the TCRdb table, and some are missing; sequencing was by immunoSEQ multiplex PCR. The sample comprises under 85,000 clones, 86% of which are singletons, and 0.7% to 0.9% rests with the top ten. The sequence derives from an adult with an advanced solid tumor such as melanoma, head and neck, liver or kidney cancer. The gene calls are TRBV7-8 and TRBJ1-6; no clear D. The sequencing used CD4+ or CD8+ T cells sorted from blood, collected in a trial of the OX40 agonist ivuxolimab. CDR3 nucleotide sequence: TGTGCCAGCAGCTTAAGGTCGGCGGTTAATTCACCCCTCCACTTT. Translation: CASSLRSAVNSPLHF.